This T cell receptor beta chain came from a study of cytomegalovirus exposure and HLA in healthy donors. Study-level results: With later analysis, a missense DCLRE1C variant became linked to TCR beta V- and J-gene trimming.

PCR involved 60 Vbeta and 13 Jbeta primers. Assay used: immunoSEQ multiplex PCR; TCRdb lists only in-frame clones, some missing. The sample lists about 43,000 clones, 55% to 75% occurring once. Concerning this clone: Antigen: not known.

From germline, CDR1 is SGHTA and CDR2 FQGTGA. The CDR3 contains 15 residues. Trimming removed 2 bases at V and 0 bases at J, with 11 bases between. The receptor's source is a man aged 60-69 years in good health and CMV-seropositive. The chain carries TRBV7-3 and TRBJ2-7, with D perhaps matching TRBD2 (5 bases). Sequences were obtained from PBMCs. The CDR3: CASSLAGSASYEQYF. The CDR3 coding sequence is TGTGCCAGCAGCTTAGCGGGCTCTGCCTCCTACGAGCAGTACTTC.